These 11 T cell receptor beta chains were all obtained from the same sample, sequenced in a study of OX40 agonist ivuxolimab in advanced cancers. Measured with immunoSEQ multiplex PCR; TCRdb has only the in-frame clones, and not every one. The sample holds some 19,000 clones; approximately 73% are singletons and the top ten take approximately 11%. Sequenced material: CD4+ or CD8+ T cells sorted from blood, taken in a trial of the OX40 agonist ivuxolimab. These receptors originate from an adult with an advanced solid tumor such as melanoma, head and neck, liver or kidney cancer.

This clone was found a few times. V usage is TRBV20-1 and J usage is TRBJ1-2; no firm D call. Trimming stripped 6 bases from V and 8 bases from J, with 7 bases between. Germline lookup yields CDR1 DFQATT and CDR2 SNEGSKA (reference sequence). The CDR3 sequence is 9 residues long. The CDR3 DNA follows: TGCAGTGCCGACGGAGGCTACACCTTC. It translates to CSADGGYTF.

In this sample, this clone turned up a few times. The chain's CDR3 is CASSFGNTIYF. The CDR3 region has the DNA TGCGCCAGCAGCTTTGGAAACACCATATATTTT. V gene TRBV4-1 combines with J gene TRBJ1-3; D is ambiguous. The CDR3 sequence is 11 residues long. Germline V CDR1 and CDR2: MGHRA, YSYEKL. Trimming left V 5 bases short and J 3 bases short, with 2 bases between.

The chain carries TRBV9 and TRBJ2-2; tentatively, D is TRBD1 (5 bases). The V gene lost 6 bases and the J gene lost 2 bases, with 8 bases spanning the gap. The germline V gene encodes CDR1 SGDLS and CDR2 YYNGEE. The CDR3 extends over 13 amino acids. Here the CDR3 reads CASMTVNTGELFF. The CDR3 coding sequence is TGTGCCAGCATGACAGTCAACACCGGGGAGCTGTTTTTT.

V and J are TRBV2 and TRBJ1-2, with D uncertain. This CDR3 is 13 amino acids long. Germline V gene data show CDR1 as SNHLY and CDR2 as FYNNEI. Trimming removed 7 bases at V and 2 bases at J, with 11 bases between. The CDR3 protein is CASTGSENYGYTF. The CDR3 nucleotides read TGTGCCAGCACGGGCTCGGAGAACTATGGCTACACCTTC.

The chain links TRBV11-2 to TRBJ2-5; D might be TRBD2 (6 bases). Trimming took off 6 bases at V and 5 bases at J, with 13 bases between the two ends. Germline CDR1 reads SGHAT; CDR2 reads FQNNGV. The CDR3 is made up of 13 amino acids. In DNA form, the CDR3 reads TGTGCCAGCAGACGGGAGTTGAGTGAGACCCAGTACTTC. Translating gives CASRRELSETQYF.

The chain employs TRBV7-7 and TRBJ2-2; 9 nucleotides agree with TRBD1. In germline, CDR1 is SSHAT, CDR2 FNYEAQ (reference sequence). The CDR3 contains 18 residues. V trimming: 2 bases; J trimming: 3 bases; junction bases outside the gene matches: 10. In DNA, the CDR3 is TGTGCCAGCAGCTTAAACAGGGGGCGCCCCGGGGACACCGGGGAGCTGTTTTTT. This gives the protein CASSLNRGRPGDTGELFF. Full variable domain (remainder filled in from reference TRBV7-7 and TRBJ2-2): GAGVSQSPRYKVTKRGQDVTLRCDPISSHATLYWYQQALGQGPEFLTYFNYEAQPDKSGLPSDRFSAERPEGSISTLTIQRTEQRDSAMYRCASSLNRGRPGDTGELFFGEGSRLTVL.

This sequence joins TRBV4-3 and TRBJ2-5, with D maybe TRBD2 (7 bases). V lost 1 base, J lost 1 base, and 10 bases lay in between. CDR1 and CDR2 (germline): LGHNA, YSLEER. The CDR3 spans 15 residues. The CDR3 here is CASSQVGGAQETQYF. The CDR3, as DNA: TGCGCCAGCAGCCAAGTAGGGGGGGCCCAAGAGACCCAGTACTTC.

J is TRBJ1-1 and V is TRBV6-5; D gene uncertain. Trimming pared 8 bases from V and 0 bases from J, leaving 10 bases between. The CDR3 is made up of 13 amino acids. Germline CDR1 and CDR2: MNHEY and SVGAGI. The CDR3 loop is CASSVSMNTEAFF. CDR3 nucleotides: TGTGCCAGCTCCGTTTCCATGAACACTGAAGCTTTCTTT.

This chain links TRBV10-3 with TRBJ2-3, with D perhaps matching TRBD2 (5 bases). The germline V gene encodes CDR1 ENHRY and CDR2 SYGVKD. The V and J ends lost 6 bases and 6 bases respectively, with 13 bases between them. The CDR3 extends over 13 amino acids. This CDR3 is CAIRGADLDTQYF. The DNA for the CDR3 is TGTGCCATCAGGGGAGCCGACCTGGATACGCAGTATTTT.

In this sample, this clone turned up once. CDR3 region: CASSSLAAVPDSHNSPLHF. The CDR3 region has the DNA TGTGCCAGCAGTTCATTGGCGGCGGTCCCCGACAGTCATAATTCACCCCTCCACTTT. The chain couples TRBV27 to TRBJ1-6; D may be TRBD1 (5 bases). Trimming pared 4 bases from V and 5 bases from J, leaving 24 bases between. Per the germline V gene, CDR1 is MNHEY and CDR2 is SMNVEV (reference sequence). This CDR3 has 19 residues.

The V gene is TRBV28, the J gene TRBJ2-7, with 7 positions matching TRBD1. The CDR3 covers 14 residues. Germline-derived CDR1 and CDR2 are MDHEN and SYDVKM. Germline trimming cut 6 bases from V and 4 bases from J; bases unmatched to any gene: 9. This CDR3 is CASSYLGGGYEQYF. The CDR3 DNA reads TGTGCCAGCAGCTACCTAGGGGGCGGGTACGAGCAGTACTTC. The variable domain in full, completed from reference TRBV28 and TRBJ2-7, reads DVKVTQSSRYLVKRTGEKVFLECVQDMDHENMFWYRQDPGLGLRLIYFSYDVKMKEKGDIPEGYSVSREKKERFSLILESASTNQTSMYLCASSYLGGGYEQYFGPGTRLTVT.